This T cell receptor (beta chain) was sequenced for a study of response to subunit inactivated influenza vaccine. The study, taken as a whole, reports: Researchers suggested that each seasonal influenza vaccination recruits few new T cells.

The sample holds a few counts of this clonotype. What it binds is not known. Via MiXCR, TCRdb re-called the RT-PCR reads, giving one row per CDR3 protein. The sample yields a few hundred thousand distinct CDR3 sequences, 13% to 15% seen once. The CDR3 is made up of 13 amino acids. The germline V gene has CDR1 MNHNY and CDR2 SVGAGI (reference sequence). Between the trimmed V and J ends, which lost 2 bases and 4 bases, there was a span of 8 bases. The sequence was obtained from a man aged 50 to 60 who received an inactivated influenza vaccine. The specimen was PBMCs from blood, collected about 13 days after vaccination. V usage is TRBV6-6 and J usage is TRBJ1-2; no reliable D call. The CDR3: CASSYGVGYGYTF. CDR3 coding DNA: TGTGCCAGCAGTTACGGGGTCGGCTATGGCTACACCTTC.